The rows below give T cell receptor beta chains drawn from one sample of a study of T cell repertoires in ileal Crohn's disease. Only in-frame clones appear in the TCRdb table, and some are missing; sequencing was by immunoSEQ multiplex PCR. Among about 9,200 clones listed, 70% to 80% were seen once. The sample comprised ileal tissue. All receptors derive from an adult with Crohn's disease. The CDR3 runs from the conserved cysteine through the conserved F or W. Each record gives: CDR3 DNA, CDR3 protein, clone size, V gene, D gene, J gene, CDR3 length. D genes are given only for firm matches. Size is omitted from some rows. Given values are once, few, many or a class for expanded clones.

cdr3_nt: TGCGCCAGTCAAGAGACAGTACAGAACACCGGGGAGCTGTTTTTT
cdr3_aa: CASQETVQNTGELFF
clone_size: .
v_call: TRBV5-1
d_call: .
j_call: TRBJ2-2
cdr3_length: 15

cdr3_nt: TGTGCCAGTGGAGGGGTCTCCTATAATTCACCCCTCCACTTT
cdr3_aa: CASGGVSYNSPLHF
clone_size: .
v_call: TRBV6-5
d_call: .
j_call: TRBJ1-6
cdr3_length: 14

cdr3_nt: TGCAGTGCTAGCGGTTCAGATACGCAGTATTTT
cdr3_aa: CSASGSDTQYF
clone_size: .
v_call: TRBV20-1
d_call: .
j_call: TRBJ2-3
cdr3_length: 11

cdr3_nt: TGCGCCAGCAGCTTCCCCCTAGCGGGGGGGTATGGCAATGAGCAGTTCTTC
cdr3_aa: CASSFPLAGGYGNEQFF
clone_size: few
v_call: TRBV5-1
d_call: TRBD2
j_call: TRBJ2-1
cdr3_length: 17

cdr3_nt: TGTGCCAGCAGTGCTCGGGGGTATTCACCCCTCCACTTT
cdr3_aa: CASSARGYSPLHF
clone_size: .
v_call: TRBV27
d_call: .
j_call: TRBJ1-6
cdr3_length: 13

cdr3_nt: TGTGCCAGCAGCCAAGAACCGAGCGGGGGGGCCCCAGATACGCAGTATTTT
cdr3_aa: CASSQEPSGGAPDTQYF
clone_size: .
v_call: TRBV4-2
d_call: TRBD2
j_call: TRBJ2-3
cdr3_length: 17

cdr3_nt: TGTGCCAGTTCCACGGACAGGGCCGGCACAGATACGCAGTATTTT
cdr3_aa: CASSTDRAGTDTQYF
clone_size: few
v_call: TRBV19
d_call: TRBD1
j_call: TRBJ2-3
cdr3_length: 15

cdr3_nt: TGTGCCTGGAGTGTTATTATGGCCCCCTACAATGAGCAGTTCTTC
cdr3_aa: CAWSVIMAPYNEQFF
clone_size: .
v_call: TRBV30
d_call: .
j_call: TRBJ2-1
cdr3_length: 15

cdr3_nt: TGTGCCAGCAGAAGACTAGCGGAGAACCCTAAAGAGACCCAGTACTTC
cdr3_aa: CASRRLAENPKETQYF
clone_size: once
v_call: TRBV2
d_call: TRBD2
j_call: TRBJ2-5
cdr3_length: 16

cdr3_nt: TGTGCCAGCAGCCGAACAGGGACTTCACCCCTCCACTTT
cdr3_aa: CASSRTGTSPLHF
clone_size: .
v_call: TRBV7-2
d_call: .
j_call: TRBJ1-6
cdr3_length: 13

cdr3_nt: TGTGCCAGCAGTGGGGCAGGCGTAGTGAACACTGAAGCTTTCTTT
cdr3_aa: CASSGAGVVNTEAFF
clone_size: .
v_call: TRBV5-6
d_call: .
j_call: TRBJ1-1
cdr3_length: 15

cdr3_nt: TGTGCCAGCGCCAGTGTTACAACCCAGTACTTC
cdr3_aa: CASASVTTQYF
clone_size: .
v_call: TRBV7-2
d_call: .
j_call: TRBJ2-5
cdr3_length: 11

cdr3_nt: TGCGCCAGCAGTCCCGAGCGCAATCAGCCCCAGCATTTT
cdr3_aa: CASSPERNQPQHF
clone_size: .
v_call: TRBV5-1
d_call: .
j_call: TRBJ1-5
cdr3_length: 13

cdr3_nt: TGTGCCAGCAGTAATCGAGGAGGGGCTGAAGCTTTCTTT
cdr3_aa: CASSNRGGAEAFF
clone_size: .
v_call: TRBV6-1
d_call: .
j_call: TRBJ1-1
cdr3_length: 13

cdr3_nt: TGCGCCAGCAGCTTGGGACACAACATGAACACTGAAGCTTTCTTT
cdr3_aa: CASSLGHNMNTEAFF
clone_size: few
v_call: TRBV5-1
d_call: .
j_call: TRBJ1-1
cdr3_length: 15

cdr3_nt: TGTGCCAGCAGCCAGGCCGGGACAGGGATCTATGGCTACACCTTC
cdr3_aa: CASSQAGTGIYGYTF
clone_size: .
v_call: TRBV4-2
d_call: TRBD1
j_call: TRBJ1-2
cdr3_length: 15

cdr3_nt: TGTGCCAGTAGAGCGGTAGGAGAAAACTATGGCTACACCTTC
cdr3_aa: CASRAVGENYGYTF
clone_size: .
v_call: TRBV19
d_call: .
j_call: TRBJ1-2
cdr3_length: 14

cdr3_nt: TGTGCCAGTAGTATAAGCGCTAGAGGCCCCCAAGAGACCCAGTACTTC
cdr3_aa: CASSISARGPQETQYF
clone_size: .
v_call: TRBV19
d_call: .
j_call: TRBJ2-5
cdr3_length: 16

cdr3_nt: TGTGCCAGCAGCAAAAGCGGGGTCCGAGATACGCAGTATTTT
cdr3_aa: CASSKSGVRDTQYF
clone_size: few
v_call: TRBV7-3
d_call: TRBD2
j_call: TRBJ2-3
cdr3_length: 14

cdr3_nt: TGTGCCAGTAGTACTAGACAGGGGGCTGATCTCCTCTTC
cdr3_aa: CASSTRQGADLLF
clone_size: .
v_call: TRBV19
d_call: TRBD1
j_call: TRBJ1-2
cdr3_length: 13

cdr3_nt: TGTGCCAGCAGCTTAGGACATGCGGGGGAGCAGTACTTC
cdr3_aa: CASSLGHAGEQYF
clone_size: .
v_call: TRBV7-3
d_call: .
j_call: TRBJ2-7
cdr3_length: 13

cdr3_nt: TGTGCCAGCAGGGAAGCGGGCTACGAGCAGTACTTC
cdr3_aa: CASREAGYEQYF
clone_size: .
v_call: TRBV13
d_call: .
j_call: TRBJ2-7
cdr3_length: 12

cdr3_nt: TGTGCTAGTGGTTTCGACAGGGGCTACGAGCAGTACTTC
cdr3_aa: CASGFDRGYEQYF
clone_size: .
v_call: TRBV12-5
d_call: TRBD1
j_call: TRBJ2-7
cdr3_length: 13

cdr3_nt: TGTGCCAGCAGCCCTAGAGCGGGGGCCGGTTCAGATACGCAGTATTTT
cdr3_aa: CASSPRAGAGSDTQYF
clone_size: few
v_call: TRBV7-2
d_call: TRBD2
j_call: TRBJ2-3
cdr3_length: 16

cdr3_nt: TGCAGTCCCGGGACTCAGTACGAGCAGTACTTC
cdr3_aa: CSPGTQYEQYF
clone_size: .
v_call: TRBV20-1
d_call: .
j_call: TRBJ2-7
cdr3_length: 11

cdr3_nt: TGTGCCAGCAGTAGGGAGGTAGCTCAACAAAGTCGGGCCAACGTCCTGACTTTC
cdr3_aa: CASSREVAQQSRANVLTF
clone_size: .
v_call: TRBV21-1
d_call: .
j_call: TRBJ2-6
cdr3_length: 18

cdr3_nt: TGTGCCAGCAGTTCCTTCGGAGGAACGGGAGCTTTCTTT
cdr3_aa: CASSSFGGTGAFF
clone_size: .
v_call: TRBV28
d_call: .
j_call: TRBJ1-1
cdr3_length: 13

cdr3_nt: TGTGCCAGCAGCCGGGGTCGGGAGACTAACTATGGCTACACCTTC
cdr3_aa: CASSRGRETNYGYTF
clone_size: .
v_call: TRBV6-5
d_call: .
j_call: TRBJ1-2
cdr3_length: 15